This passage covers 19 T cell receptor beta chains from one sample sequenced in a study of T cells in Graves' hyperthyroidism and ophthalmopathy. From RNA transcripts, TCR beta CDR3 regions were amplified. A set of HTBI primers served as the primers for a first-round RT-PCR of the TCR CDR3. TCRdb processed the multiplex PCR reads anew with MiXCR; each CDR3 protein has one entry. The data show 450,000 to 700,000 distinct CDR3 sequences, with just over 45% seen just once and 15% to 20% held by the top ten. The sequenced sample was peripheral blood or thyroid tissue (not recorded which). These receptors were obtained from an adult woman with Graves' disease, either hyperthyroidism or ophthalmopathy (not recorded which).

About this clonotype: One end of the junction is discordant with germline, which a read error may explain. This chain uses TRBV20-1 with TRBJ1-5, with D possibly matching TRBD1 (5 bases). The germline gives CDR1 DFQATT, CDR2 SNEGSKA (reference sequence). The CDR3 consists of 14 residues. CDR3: CSASRGTPKDPQRF. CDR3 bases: TGCAGTGCCTCCCGCGGGACCCCCAAAGATCCGCAGCGTTTT.

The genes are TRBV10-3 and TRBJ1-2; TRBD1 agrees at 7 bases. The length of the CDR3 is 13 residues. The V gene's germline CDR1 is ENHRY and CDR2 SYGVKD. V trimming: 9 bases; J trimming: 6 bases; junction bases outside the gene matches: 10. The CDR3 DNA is TGTGCCATTGCCAACAGGGGAGAGAATGGCTACACCTTC. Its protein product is CAIANRGENGYTF.

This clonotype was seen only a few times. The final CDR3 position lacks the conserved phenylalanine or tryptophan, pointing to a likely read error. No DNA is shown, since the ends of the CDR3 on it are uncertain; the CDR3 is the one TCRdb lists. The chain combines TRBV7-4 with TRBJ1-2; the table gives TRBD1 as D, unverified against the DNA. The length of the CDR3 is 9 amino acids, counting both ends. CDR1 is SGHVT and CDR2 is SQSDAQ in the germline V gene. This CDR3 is CASSPRGVC.

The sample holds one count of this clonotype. The CDR3, as DNA: TGTGCCAGCAGCTTAGATGCCCAGTACTTC. This encodes CASSLDAQYF. The genes are TRBV7-8 and TRBJ2-5; D gene uncertain. The CDR3 runs 10 residues. Per the germline V gene, CDR1 is SGHVS and CDR2 is FQNEAQ. V lost 1 base and J 9 bases, leaving 3 bases between the germline ends.

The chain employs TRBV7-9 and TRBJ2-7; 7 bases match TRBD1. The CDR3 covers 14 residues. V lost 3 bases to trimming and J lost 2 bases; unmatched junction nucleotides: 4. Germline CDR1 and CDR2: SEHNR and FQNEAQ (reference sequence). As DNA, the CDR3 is TGTGCCAGCAGCTTGGGACAGAGACCCTACGAGCAGTACTTC. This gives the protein CASSLGQRPYEQYF.

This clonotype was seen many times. The CDR3 bases are TGCAGTGCTAGCGCCGGGACAGGGAATTCACCCCTCCACTTT. Protein sequence: CSASAGTGNSPLHF. The chain carries TRBV20-1 and TRBJ1-6; TRBD1 matches 9 bases. The CDR3 is 14 residues long. V lost 3 bases, J lost 7 bases, and 4 bases stayed unmatched. Germline V gene data show CDR1 as DFQATT and CDR2 as SNEGSKA (reference sequence).

CDR3 in DNA: TGTGCCAGCAACGATCCCTGGAAGGAAAAACTGTTTTTT. This codes for CASNDPWKEKLFF. The V call is TRBV7-9, the J call TRBJ1-4; D is unresolved. CDR1 is SEHNR, CDR2 FQNEAQ, per germline (reference sequence). V shed 7 bases and J shed 8 bases, with 14 bases lying between them. There are 13 residues in the CDR3.

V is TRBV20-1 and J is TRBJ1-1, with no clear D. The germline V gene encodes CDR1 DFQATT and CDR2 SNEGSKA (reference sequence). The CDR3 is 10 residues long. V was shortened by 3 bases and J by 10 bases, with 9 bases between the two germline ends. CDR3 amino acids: CSASLLGAFF. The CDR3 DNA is TGCAGTGCTAGTCTTTTGGGAGCTTTCTTT.

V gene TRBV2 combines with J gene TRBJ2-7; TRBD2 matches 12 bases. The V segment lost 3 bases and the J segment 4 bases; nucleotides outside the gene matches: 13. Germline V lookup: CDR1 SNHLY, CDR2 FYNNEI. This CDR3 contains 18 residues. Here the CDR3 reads CASSDEGLAGPSPYEQYF. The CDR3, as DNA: TGTGCCAGCAGTGACGAAGGACTAGCGGGACCCAGTCCTTACGAGCAGTACTTC.

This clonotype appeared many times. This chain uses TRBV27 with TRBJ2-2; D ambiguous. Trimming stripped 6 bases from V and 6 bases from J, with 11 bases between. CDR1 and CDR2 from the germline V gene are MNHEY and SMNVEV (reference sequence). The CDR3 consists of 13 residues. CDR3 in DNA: TGTGCCAGCAGCTGGTTGTCGGCCGGGGAGCTGTTTTTT. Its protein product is CASSWLSAGELFF.

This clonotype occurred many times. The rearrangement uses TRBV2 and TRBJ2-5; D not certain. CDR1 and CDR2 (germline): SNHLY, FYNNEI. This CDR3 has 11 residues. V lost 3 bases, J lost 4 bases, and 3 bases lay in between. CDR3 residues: CASSDVETQYF. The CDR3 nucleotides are TGTGCCAGCAGTGATGTAGAGACCCAGTACTTC.

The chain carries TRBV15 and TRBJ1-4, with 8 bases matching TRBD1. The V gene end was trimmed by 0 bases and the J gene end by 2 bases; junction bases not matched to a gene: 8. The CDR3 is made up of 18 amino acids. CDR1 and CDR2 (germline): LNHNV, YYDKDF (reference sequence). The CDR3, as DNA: TGTGCCACCAGCAGAGAACCAGGGGGCGTCGGGACTAATGAAAAACTGTTTTTT. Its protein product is CATSREPGGVGTNEKLFF.

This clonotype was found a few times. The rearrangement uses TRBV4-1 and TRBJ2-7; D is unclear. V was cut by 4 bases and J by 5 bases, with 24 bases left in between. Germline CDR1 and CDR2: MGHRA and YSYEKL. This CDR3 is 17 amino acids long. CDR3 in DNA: TGCGCCAGCAGCCGTATTCGGGCCCCACGGGCGTCCAACGAGCAGTACTTC. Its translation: CASSRIRAPRASNEQYF.

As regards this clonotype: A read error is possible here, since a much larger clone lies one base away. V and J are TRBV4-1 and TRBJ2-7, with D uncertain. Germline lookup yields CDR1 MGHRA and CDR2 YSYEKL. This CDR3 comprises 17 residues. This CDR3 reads CASSQDRVKGNLDERYF. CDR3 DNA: TGCGCCAGCAGCCAAGATCGGGTTAAGGGAAACTTGGACGAGCGGTACTTC.

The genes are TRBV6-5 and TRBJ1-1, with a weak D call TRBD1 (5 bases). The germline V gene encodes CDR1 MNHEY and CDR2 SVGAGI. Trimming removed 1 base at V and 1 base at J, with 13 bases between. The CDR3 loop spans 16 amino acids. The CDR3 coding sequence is TGTGCCAGCAGTTACTTGGCCCCAGACAGGAACACTGAAGCTTTCTTT. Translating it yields CASSYLAPDRNTEAFF.

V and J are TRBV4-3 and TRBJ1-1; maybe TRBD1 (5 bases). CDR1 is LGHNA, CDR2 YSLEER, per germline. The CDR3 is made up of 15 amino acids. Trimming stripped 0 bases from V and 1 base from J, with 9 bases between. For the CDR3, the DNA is TGCGCCAGCAGCCAAGATCTGAGGGGGAACACTGAAGCTTTCTTT. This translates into CASSQDLRGNTEAFF.

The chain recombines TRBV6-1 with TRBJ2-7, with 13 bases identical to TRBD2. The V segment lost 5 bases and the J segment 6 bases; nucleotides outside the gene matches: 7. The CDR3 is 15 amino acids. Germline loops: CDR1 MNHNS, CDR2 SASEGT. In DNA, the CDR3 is TGTGCCAGCAGTCCCCGACTAGCGGGAGGCGGCGAGCAGTACTTC. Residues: CASSPRLAGGGEQYF.

The CDR3 protein is CASSKTGGNGSPLHF. CDR3 coding DNA: TGTGCCAGCAGTAAGACAGGGGGGAATGGTTCACCCCTCCACTTT. The rearrangement joins TRBV25-1 to TRBJ1-6; TRBD1 matches at 9 bases. Germline V gene lookup returns CDR1 MGHDK and CDR2 SYGVNS. After removal of 5 bases from V and 9 bases from J, the junction contained 8 bases not matched to a gene. CDR3 size: 15 residues.

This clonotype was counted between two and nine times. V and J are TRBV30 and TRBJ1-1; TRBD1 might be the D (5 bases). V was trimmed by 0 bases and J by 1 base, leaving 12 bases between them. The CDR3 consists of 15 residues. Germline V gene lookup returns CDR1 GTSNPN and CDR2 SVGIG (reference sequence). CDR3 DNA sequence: TGTGCCTGGAGTGTACCCGGGGGGAGGAACACTGAAGCTTTCTTT. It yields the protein CAWSVPGGRNTEAFF.